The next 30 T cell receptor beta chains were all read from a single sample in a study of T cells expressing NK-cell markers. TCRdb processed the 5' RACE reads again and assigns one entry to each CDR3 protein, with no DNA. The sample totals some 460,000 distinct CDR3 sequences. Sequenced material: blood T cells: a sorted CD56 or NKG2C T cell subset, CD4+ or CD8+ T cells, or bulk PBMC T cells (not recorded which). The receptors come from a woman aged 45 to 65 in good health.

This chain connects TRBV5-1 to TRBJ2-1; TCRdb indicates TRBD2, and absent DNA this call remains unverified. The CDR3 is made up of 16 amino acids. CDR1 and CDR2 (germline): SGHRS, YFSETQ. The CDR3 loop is CASSSLAGGTSNEQFF.

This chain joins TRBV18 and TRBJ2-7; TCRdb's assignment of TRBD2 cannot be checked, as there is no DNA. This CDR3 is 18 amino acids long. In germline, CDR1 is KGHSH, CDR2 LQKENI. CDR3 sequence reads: CASSPLALPGLAGSEQYF.

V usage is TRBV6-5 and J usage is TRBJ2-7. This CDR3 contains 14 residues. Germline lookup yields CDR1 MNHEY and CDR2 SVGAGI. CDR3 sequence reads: CASSSGGGSYEQYF.

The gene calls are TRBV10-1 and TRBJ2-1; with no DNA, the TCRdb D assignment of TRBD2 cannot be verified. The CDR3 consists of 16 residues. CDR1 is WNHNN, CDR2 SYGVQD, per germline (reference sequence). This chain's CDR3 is CASSDRGTSAYNEQFF.

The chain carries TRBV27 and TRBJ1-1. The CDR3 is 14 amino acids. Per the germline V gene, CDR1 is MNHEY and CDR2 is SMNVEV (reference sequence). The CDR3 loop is CASSFQRGGTEAFF.

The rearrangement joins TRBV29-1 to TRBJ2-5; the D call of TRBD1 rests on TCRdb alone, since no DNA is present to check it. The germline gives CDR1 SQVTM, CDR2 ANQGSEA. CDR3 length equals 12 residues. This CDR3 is CSVQTAGWTQYF.

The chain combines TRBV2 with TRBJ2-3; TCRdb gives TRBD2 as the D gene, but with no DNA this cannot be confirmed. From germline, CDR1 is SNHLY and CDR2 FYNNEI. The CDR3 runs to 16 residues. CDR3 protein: CATAADYSASTDTQYF.

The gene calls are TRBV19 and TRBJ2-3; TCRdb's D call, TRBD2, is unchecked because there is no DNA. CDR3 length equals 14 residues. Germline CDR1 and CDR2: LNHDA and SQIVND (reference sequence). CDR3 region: CASRLAVSADTQYF.

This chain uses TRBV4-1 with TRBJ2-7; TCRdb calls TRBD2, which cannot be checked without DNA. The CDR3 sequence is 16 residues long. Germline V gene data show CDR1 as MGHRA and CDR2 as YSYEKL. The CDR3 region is CASSQKWRAAKYEQYF.

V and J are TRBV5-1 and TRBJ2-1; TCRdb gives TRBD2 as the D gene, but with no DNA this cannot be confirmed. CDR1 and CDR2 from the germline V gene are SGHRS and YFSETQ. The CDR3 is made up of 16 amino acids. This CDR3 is CASSLALALTVNEQFF.

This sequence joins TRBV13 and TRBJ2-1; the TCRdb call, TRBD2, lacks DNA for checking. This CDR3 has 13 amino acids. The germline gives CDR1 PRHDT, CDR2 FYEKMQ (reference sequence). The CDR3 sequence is CASSRLGGNEQFF.

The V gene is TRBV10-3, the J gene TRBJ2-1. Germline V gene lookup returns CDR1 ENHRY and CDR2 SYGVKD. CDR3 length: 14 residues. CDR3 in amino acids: CAIRRESSYNEQFF.

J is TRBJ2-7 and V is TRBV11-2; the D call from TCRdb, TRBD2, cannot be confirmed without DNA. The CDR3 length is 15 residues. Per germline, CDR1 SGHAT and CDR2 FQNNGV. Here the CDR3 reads CASSSWGLADYEQYF. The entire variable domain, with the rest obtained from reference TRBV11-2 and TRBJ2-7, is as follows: EAGVAQSPRYKIIEKRQSVAFWCNPISGHATLYWYQQILGQGPKLLIQFQNNGVVDDSQLPKDRFSAERLKGVDSTLKIQPAKLEDSAVYLCASSSWGLADYEQYFGPGTRLTVT.

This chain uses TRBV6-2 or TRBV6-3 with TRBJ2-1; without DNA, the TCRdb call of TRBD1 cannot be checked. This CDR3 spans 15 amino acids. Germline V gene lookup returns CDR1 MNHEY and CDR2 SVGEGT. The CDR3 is CASVGQGLLDNEQFF.

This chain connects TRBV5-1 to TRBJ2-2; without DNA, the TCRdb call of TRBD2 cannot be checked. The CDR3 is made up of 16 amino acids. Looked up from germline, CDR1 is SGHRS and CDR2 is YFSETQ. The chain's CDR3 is CASSKGLAGSAGELFF.

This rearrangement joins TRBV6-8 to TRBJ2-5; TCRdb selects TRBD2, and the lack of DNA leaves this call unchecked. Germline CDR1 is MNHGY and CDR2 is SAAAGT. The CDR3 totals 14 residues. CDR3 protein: CASPAASGRETQYF.

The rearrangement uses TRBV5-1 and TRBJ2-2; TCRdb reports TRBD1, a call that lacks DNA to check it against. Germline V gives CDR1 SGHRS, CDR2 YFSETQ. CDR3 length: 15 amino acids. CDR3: CASRYRDTNTGELFF. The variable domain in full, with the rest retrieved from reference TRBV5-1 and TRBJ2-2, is KAGVTQTPRYLIKTRGQQVTLSCSPISGHRSVSWYQQTPGQGLQFLFEYFSETQRNKGNFPGRFSGRQFSNSRSEMNVSTLELGDSALYLCASRYRDTNTGELFFGEGSRLTVL.

The CDR3 sequence: CAWDTGANTGELFF. V usage is TRBV30 and J usage is TRBJ2-2; TCRdb's assignment of TRBD1 cannot be checked, as there is no DNA. CDR1 and CDR2 from the germline V gene are GTSNPN and SVGIG (reference sequence). The CDR3 runs to 14 residues.

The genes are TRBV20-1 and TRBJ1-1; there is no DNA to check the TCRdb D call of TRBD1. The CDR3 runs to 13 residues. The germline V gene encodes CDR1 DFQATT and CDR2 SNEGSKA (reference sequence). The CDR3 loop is CSVPLTGYSEAFF.

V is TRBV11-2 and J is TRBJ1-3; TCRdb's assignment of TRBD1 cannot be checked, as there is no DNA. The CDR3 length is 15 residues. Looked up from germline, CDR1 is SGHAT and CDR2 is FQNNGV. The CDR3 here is CASSLGGIVGNTIYF.

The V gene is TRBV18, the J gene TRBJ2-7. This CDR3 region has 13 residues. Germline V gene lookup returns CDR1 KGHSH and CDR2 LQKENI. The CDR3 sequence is CASSPAGPYEQYF.

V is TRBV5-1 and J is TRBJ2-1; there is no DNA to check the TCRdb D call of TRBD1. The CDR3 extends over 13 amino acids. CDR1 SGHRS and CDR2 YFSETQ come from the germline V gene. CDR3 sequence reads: CASSLGSRNEQFF. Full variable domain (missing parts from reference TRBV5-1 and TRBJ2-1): KAGVTQTPRYLIKTRGQQVTLSCSPISGHRSVSWYQQTPGQGLQFLFEYFSETQRNKGNFPGRFSGRQFSNSRSEMNVSTLELGDSALYLCASSLGSRNEQFFGPGTRLTVL.

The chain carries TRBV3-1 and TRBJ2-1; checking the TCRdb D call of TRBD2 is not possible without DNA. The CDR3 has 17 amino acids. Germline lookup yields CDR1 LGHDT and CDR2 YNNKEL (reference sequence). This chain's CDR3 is CASSLPEGGSSYNEQFF.

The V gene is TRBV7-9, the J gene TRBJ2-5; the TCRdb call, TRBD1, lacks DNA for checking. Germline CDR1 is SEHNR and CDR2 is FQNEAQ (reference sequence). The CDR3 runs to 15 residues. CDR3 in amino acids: CASSLWGRYQETQYF.

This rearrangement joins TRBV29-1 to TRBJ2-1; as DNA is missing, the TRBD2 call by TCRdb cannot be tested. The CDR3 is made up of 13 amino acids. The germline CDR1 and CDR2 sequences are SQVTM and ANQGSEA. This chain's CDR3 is CSVEDGGSNEQFF.

CDR3 sequence: CASGRGWNYGYTF. The chain recombines TRBV27 with TRBJ1-2; TCRdb outputs TRBD1, but without DNA this stays unchecked. The CDR3 spans 13 residues. Germline V gives CDR1 MNHEY, CDR2 SMNVEV (reference sequence).

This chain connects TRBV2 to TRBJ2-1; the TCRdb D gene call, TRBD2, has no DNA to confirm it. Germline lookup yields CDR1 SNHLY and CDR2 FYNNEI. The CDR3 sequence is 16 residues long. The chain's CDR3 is CASSEGVAGGYNEQFF.

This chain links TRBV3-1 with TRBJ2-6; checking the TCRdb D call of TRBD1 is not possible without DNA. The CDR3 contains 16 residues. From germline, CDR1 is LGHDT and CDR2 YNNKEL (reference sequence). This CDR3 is CASSQGDRAGANVLTF. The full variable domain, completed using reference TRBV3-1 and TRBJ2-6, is DTAVSQTPKYLVTQMGNDKSIKCEQNLGHDTMYWYKQDSKKFLKIMFSYNNKELIINETVPNRFSPKSPDKAHLNLHINSLELGDSAVYFCASSQGDRAGANVLTFGAGSRLTVL.

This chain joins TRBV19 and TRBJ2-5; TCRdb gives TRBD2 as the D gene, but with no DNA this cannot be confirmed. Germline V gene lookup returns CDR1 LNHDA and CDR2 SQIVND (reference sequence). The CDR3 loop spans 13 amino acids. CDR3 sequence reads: CATLDSEIWTQYF.

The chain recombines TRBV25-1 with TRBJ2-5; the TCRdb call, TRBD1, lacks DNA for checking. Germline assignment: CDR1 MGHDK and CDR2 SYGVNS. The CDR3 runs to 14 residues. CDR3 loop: CASSEFKGFETQYF.